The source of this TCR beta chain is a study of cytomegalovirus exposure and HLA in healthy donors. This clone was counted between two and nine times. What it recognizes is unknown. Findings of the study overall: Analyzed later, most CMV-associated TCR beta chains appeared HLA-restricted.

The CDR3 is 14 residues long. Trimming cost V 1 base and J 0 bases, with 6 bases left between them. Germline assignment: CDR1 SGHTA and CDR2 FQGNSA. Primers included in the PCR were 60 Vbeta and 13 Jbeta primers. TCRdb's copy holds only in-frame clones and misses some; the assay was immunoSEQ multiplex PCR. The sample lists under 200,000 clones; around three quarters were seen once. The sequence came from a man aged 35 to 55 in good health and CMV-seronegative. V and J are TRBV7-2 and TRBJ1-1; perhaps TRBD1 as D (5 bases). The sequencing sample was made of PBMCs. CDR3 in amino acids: CASSLEGVNTEAFF. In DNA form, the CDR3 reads TGTGCCAGCAGCTTAGAAGGGGTGAACACTGAAGCTTTCTTT.